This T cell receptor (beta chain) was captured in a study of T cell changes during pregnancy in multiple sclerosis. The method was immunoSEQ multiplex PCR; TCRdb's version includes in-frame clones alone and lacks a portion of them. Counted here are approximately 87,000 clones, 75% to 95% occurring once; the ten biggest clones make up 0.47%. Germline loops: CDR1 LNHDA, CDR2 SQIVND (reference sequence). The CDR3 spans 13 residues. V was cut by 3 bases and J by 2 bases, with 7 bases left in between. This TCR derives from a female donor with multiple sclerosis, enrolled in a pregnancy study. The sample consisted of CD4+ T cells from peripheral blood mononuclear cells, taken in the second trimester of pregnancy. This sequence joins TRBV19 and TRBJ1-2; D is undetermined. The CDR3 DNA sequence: TGTGCCAGTAGTATGGGAGTGAACTATGGCTACACCTTC. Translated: CASSMGVNYGYTF.